The present T cell receptor beta chain was sequenced within a study of technical replicates of blood from a handful of donors. The junction had 4 bases not matched to a gene; V was cut back by 2 bases and J by 4 bases. The germline V gene encodes CDR1 MDHEN and CDR2 SYDVKM. The CDR3 contains 14 residues. TCRdb's table, derived via immunoSEQ multiplex PCR, lists solely in-frame clones and lacks some. In the table there are roughly 76,000 clones, approximately 94% of which are singletons. This receptor was identified in a human donor in good health. Material for sequencing was T cells isolated from PBMCs. The chain employs TRBV28 and TRBJ2-7; 8 nucleotides match TRBD2. CDR3 in amino acids: CASSLERELYEQYF. CDR3 nucleotide sequence: TGTGCCAGCAGTTTAGAGCGGGAGTTGTACGAGCAGTACTTC.